This entry concerns a single T cell receptor beta chain. Its cognate antigen is unknown. These data originate in a study of identical twins. General study results and limits: Less excess twin sharing appeared in beta out-of-frame sequences. Invariant MAIT and iNKT cells may have partly biased zero-insertion analyses.

TCRdb ran MiXCR on the 5' RACE reads and lists one entry per CDR3 protein. The profile shows about 220,000 distinct CDR3 sequences, 6.5% to 9% of them singletons. Donors uniformly comprised healthy Caucasians. CDR3 length equals 17 residues. The V segment lost 11 bases and the J segment 1 base; nucleotides outside the gene matches: 10. From germline, CDR1 is SGHDN and CDR2 FVKESK. These same data were also listed under a study on yellow fever vaccine responses in identical twins.

The chain links TRBV14 to TRBJ2-6; TRBD1 matches 11 bases. The sequence came from a woman aged 18-29 years in good health. The specimen was CD8+ T cells sorted from blood. DNA of the CDR3: TGTGCCCGAAACGGACAGGGGGCGGAATCTGGGGCCAACGTCCTGACTTTC. Translated, it gives CARNGQGAESGANVLTF.